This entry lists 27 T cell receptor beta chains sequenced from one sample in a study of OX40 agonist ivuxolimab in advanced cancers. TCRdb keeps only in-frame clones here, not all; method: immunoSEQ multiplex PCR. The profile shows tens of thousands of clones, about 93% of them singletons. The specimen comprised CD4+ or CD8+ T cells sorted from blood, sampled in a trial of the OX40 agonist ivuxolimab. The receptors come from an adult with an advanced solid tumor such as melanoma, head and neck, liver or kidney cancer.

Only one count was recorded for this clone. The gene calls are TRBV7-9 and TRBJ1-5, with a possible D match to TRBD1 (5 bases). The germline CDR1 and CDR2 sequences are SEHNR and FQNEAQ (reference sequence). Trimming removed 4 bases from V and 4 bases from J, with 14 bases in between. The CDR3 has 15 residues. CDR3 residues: CASSWGRGSNQPQHF. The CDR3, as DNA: TGTGCCAGCAGCTGGGGGAGGGGAAGTAATCAGCCCCAGCATTTT.

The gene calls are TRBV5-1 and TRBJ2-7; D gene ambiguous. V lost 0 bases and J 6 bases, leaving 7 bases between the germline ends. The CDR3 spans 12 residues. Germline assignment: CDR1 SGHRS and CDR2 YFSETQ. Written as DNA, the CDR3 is TGCGCCAGCAGCTTGGACAGTGGCGAGCAGTACTTC. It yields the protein CASSLDSGEQYF. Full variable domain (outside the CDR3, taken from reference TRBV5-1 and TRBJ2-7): KAGVTQTPRYLIKTRGQQVTLSCSPISGHRSVSWYQQTPGQGLQFLFEYFSETQRNKGNFPGRFSGRQFSNSRSEMNVSTLELGDSALYLCASSLDSGEQYFGPGTRLTVT.

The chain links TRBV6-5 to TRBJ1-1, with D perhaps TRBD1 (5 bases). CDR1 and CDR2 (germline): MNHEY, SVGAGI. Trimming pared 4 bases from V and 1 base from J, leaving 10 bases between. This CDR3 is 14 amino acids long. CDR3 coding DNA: TGTGCCAGCAGTTTGGGACGGACGAACACTGAAGCTTTCTTT. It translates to CASSLGRTNTEAFF.

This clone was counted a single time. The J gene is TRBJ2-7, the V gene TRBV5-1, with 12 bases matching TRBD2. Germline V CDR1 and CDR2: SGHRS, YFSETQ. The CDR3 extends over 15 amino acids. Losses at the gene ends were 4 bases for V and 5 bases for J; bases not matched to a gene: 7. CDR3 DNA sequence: TGCGCCAGCAGCATTAGGACTAGCGGGGTTGACGAGCAGTACTTC. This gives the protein CASSIRTSGVDEQYF.

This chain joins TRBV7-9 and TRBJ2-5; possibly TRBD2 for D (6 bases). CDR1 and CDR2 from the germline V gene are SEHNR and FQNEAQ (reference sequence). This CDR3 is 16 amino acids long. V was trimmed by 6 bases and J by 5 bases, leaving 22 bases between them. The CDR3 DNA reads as TGTGCCAGCAGGGCCGGGGGAAGGGCAAAAAGGGAGACCCAGTACTTC. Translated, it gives CASRAGGRAKRETQYF.

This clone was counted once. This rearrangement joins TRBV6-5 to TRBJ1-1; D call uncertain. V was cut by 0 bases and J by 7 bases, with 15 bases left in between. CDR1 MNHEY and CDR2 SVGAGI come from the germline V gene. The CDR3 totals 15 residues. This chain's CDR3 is CASSYSVTADGEAFF. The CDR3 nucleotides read TGTGCCAGCAGTTACTCGGTGACGGCCGACGGTGAAGCTTTCTTT.

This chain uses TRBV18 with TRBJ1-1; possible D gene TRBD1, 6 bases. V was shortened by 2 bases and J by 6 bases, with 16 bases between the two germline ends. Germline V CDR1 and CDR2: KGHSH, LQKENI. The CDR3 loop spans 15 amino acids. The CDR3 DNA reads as TGTGCCAGCTCACCAGGGACACCGATTGGGCCTGAAGCTTTCTTT. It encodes CASSPGTPIGPEAFF.

CDR3 coding DNA: TGTGCCAGTAGTATGGGGCAGGGGGACTACGAGCAGTACTTC. Translating gives CASSMGQGDYEQYF. The rearrangement joins TRBV19 to TRBJ2-7, with 7 bases identical to TRBD1. The CDR3 sequence is 14 residues long. CDR1 and CDR2 (germline): LNHDA, SQIVND (reference sequence). V was pared by 3 bases and J by 3 bases, with 5 bases of the junction left unmatched.

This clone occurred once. CDR3 in DNA: TGTGCCAGCGTTGGAGGCTTTTCGGGTACTGAAGCTTTCTTT. Translated, it gives CASVGGFSGTEAFF. The chain is built from TRBV6-5 and TRBJ1-1; D is unresolved. Germline V CDR1 and CDR2: MNHEY, SVGAGI. Between the trimmed V and J ends, which lost 8 bases and 5 bases, there was a span of 18 bases. CDR3 length: 14 residues.

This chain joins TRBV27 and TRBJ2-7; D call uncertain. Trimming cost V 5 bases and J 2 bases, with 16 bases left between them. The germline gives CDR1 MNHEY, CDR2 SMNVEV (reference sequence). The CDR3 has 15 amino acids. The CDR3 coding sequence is TGTGCCAGCAGTCAAAGAGGTCTGGGAACCTACGAGCAGTACTTC. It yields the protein CASSQRGLGTYEQYF.

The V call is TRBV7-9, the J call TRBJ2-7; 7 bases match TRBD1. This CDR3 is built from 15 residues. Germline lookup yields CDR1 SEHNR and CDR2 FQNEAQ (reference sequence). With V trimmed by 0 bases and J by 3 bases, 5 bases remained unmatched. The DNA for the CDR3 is TGTGCCAGCAGCTTAGCGCTGGGACAGTTCTACGAGCAGTACTTC. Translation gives CASSLALGQFYEQYF.

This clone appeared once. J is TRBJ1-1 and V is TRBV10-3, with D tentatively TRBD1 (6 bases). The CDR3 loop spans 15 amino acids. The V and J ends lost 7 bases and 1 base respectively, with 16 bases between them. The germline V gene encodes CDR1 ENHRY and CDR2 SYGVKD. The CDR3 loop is CAINNREGRNTEAFF. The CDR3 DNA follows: TGTGCCATCAATAACAGGGAAGGGCGGAACACTGAAGCTTTCTTT.

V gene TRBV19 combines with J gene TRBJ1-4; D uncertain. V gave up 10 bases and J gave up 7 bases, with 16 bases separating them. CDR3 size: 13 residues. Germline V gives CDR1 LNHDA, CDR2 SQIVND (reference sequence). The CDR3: CAISDGGAEKLFF. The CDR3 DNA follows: TGTGCCATTTCAGACGGAGGCGCTGAAAAACTGTTTTTT.

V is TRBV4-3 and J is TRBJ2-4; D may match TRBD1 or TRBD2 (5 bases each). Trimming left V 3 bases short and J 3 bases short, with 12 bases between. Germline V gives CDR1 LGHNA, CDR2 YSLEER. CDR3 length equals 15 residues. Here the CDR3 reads CASSHARDVKNIQYF. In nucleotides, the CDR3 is TGCGCCAGCAGCCATGCCCGGGACGTCAAAAACATTCAGTACTTC.

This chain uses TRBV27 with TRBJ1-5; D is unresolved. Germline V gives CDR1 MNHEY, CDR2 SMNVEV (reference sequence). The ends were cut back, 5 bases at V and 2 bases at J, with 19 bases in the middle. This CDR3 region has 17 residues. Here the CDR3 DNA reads TGTGCCAGCAGTATTCTCTACCCGGGCGGGGGCAATCAGCCCCAGCATTTT. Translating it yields CASSILYPGGGNQPQHF.

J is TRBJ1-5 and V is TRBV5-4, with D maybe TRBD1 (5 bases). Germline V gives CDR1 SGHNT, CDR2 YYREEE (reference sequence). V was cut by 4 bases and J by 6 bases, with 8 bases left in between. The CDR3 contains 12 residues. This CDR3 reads CASSRDSQPQHF. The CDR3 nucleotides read TGTGCCAGCAGCCGCGACAGTCAGCCCCAGCATTTT.

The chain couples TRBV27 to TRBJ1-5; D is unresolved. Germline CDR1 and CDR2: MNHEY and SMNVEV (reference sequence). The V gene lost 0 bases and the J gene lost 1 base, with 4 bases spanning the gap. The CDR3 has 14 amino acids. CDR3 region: CASSLSISNQPQHF. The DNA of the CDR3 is TGTGCCAGCAGTTTATCCATAAGCAATCAGCCCCAGCATTTT.

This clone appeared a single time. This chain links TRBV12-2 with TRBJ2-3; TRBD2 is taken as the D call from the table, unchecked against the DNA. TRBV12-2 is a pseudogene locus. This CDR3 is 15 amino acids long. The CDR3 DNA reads TGTGCAAGTCGCTTAGCCACGCGGCTCACAGATACGCAGTATTTT. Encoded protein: CASRLATRLTDTQYF.

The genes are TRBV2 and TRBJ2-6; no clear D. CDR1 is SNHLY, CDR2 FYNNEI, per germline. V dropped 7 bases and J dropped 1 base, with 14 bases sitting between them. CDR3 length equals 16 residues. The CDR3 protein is CASTPGPPSGANVLTF. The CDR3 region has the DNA TGTGCCAGCACCCCGGGCCCCCCATCTGGGGCCAACGTCCTGACTTTC.

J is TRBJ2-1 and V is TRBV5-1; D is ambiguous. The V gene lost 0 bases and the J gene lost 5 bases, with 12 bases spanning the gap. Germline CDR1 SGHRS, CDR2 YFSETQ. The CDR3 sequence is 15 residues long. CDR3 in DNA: TGCGCCAGCAGCTTGGCCGGAGAGGAACACAATGAGCAGTTCTTC. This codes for CASSLAGEEHNEQFF.

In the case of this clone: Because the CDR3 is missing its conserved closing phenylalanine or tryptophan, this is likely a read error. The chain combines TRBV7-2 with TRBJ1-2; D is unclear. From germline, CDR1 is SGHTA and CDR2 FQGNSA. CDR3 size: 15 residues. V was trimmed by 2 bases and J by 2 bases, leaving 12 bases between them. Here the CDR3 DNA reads TGTGCCAGCAGCTTATCGACGGCGGGGAACTATGGCTACACCCTC. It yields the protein CASSLSTAGNYGYTL.

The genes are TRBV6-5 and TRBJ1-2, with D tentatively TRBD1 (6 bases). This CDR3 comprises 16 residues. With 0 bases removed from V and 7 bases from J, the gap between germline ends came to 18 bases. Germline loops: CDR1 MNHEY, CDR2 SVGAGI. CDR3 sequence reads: CASSYSTFTGTVGYTF. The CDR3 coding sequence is TGTGCCAGCAGTTACTCGACGTTTACAGGGACGGTTGGCTACACCTTC.

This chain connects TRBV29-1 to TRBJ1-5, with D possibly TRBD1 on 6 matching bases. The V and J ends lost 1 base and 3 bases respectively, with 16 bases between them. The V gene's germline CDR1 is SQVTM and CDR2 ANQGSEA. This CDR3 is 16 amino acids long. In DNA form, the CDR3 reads TGCAGCGTTGAAGGGGGGGCAGGGGCGAACAATCAGCCCCAGCATTTT. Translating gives CSVEGGAGANNQPQHF.

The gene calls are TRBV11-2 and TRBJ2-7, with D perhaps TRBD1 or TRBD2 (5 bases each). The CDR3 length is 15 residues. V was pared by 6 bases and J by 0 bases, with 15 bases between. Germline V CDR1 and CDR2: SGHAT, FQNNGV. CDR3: CASSLEAGASYEQYF. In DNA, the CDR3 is TGTGCCAGCAGTTTGGAGGCCGGGGCCTCCTACGAGCAGTACTTC.

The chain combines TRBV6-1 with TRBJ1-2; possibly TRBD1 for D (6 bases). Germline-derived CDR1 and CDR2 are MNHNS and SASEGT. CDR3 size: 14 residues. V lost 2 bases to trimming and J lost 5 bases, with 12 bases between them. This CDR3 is CASSELGAPYGYTF. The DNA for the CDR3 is TGTGCCAGCAGTGAACTGGGGGCGCCTTATGGCTACACCTTC.

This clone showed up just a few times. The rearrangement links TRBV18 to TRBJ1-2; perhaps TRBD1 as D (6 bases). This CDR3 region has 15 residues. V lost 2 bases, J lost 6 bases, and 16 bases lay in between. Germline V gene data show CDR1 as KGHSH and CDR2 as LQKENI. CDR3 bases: TGTGCCAGCTCACCAGGGGGGGGCGACCAAAATGGCTACACCTTC. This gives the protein CASSPGGGDQNGYTF.

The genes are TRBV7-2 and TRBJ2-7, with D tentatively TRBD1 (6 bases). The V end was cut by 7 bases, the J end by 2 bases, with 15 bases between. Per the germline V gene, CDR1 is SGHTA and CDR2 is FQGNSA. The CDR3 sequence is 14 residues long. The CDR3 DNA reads TGTGCCAGCACCTTTACAGGGCTTGCCTACGAGCAGTACTTC. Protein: CASTFTGLAYEQYF.